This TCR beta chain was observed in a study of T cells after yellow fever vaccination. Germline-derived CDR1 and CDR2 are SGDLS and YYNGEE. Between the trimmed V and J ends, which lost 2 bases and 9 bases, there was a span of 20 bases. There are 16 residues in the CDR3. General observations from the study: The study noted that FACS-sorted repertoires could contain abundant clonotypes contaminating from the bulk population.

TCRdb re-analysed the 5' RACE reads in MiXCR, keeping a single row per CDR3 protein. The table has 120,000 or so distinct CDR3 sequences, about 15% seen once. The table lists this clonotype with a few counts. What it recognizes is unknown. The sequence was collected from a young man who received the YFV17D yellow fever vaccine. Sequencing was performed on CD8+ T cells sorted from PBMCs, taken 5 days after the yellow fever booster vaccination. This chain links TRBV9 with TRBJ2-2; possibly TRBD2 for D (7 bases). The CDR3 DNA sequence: TGTGCCAGCAGCGTGGCCGGACTAGGGACATCCCGGGAGCTGTTTTTT. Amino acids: CASSVAGLGTSRELFF.